The rows below give T cell receptor beta chains drawn from one sample of a study of T cell responses to AZD1222 COVID-19 vaccine. Assay: immunoSEQ multiplex PCR; the TCRdb copy retains only in-frame clones and omits some. The data show roughly 100,000 clones, with about nine tenths seen just once and 1.5% to 2% held by the top ten. Specimen: peripheral blood, collected on day 0 of AZD1222 vaccination. All receptors come from an adult in good health. Both conserved end residues are part of each CDR3. The order of the fields is clone size, D gene, J gene, V gene, CDR3 DNA, CDR3 protein. The D gene is left open where the match is weak. Clone size appears in some rows only: once, few, many, or a class for an expanded clone.

abundance: -; d_gene: -; j_gene: TRBJ1-5; v_gene: TRBV12-5; CDR3nt: TGTGCTAGTGGTCAGAATCAGCCCCAGCATTTT; CDR3aa: CASGQNQPQHF
abundance: -; d_gene: -; j_gene: TRBJ2-1; v_gene: TRBV12-5; CDR3nt: TGTGCTAGTGGTTTGGTACCAGCCAATGAGCAGTTCTTC; CDR3aa: CASGLVPANEQFF
abundance: once; d_gene: TRBD2; j_gene: TRBJ2-5; v_gene: TRBV2; CDR3nt: TGTGCCAGCAGTCAATATCACGGGGGGGAGACCCAGTACTTC; CDR3aa: CASSQYHGGETQYF
abundance: -; d_gene: -; j_gene: TRBJ2-1; v_gene: TRBV19; CDR3nt: TGTGCCAGTACTGGGCAGGGCGGCCACAATGAGCAGTTCTTC; CDR3aa: CASTGQGGHNEQFF
abundance: -; d_gene: TRBD1; j_gene: TRBJ1-6; v_gene: TRBV3-1/TRBV3-2; CDR3nt: TGTGCCAGCAGCCAAGAACTCACAGGGGTGTCACCCCTCCACTTT; CDR3aa: CASSQELTGVSPLHF
abundance: -; d_gene: -; j_gene: TRBJ1-1; v_gene: TRBV18; CDR3nt: TGTGCCAGCTCACCTCGGGTCGACACTGAAGCTTTCTTT; CDR3aa: CASSPRVDTEAFF
abundance: -; d_gene: -; j_gene: TRBJ1-2; v_gene: TRBV5-5; CDR3nt: TGTGCCAGCAGCTTGAGCAACTATGGCTACACCTTC; CDR3aa: CASSLSNYGYTF
abundance: -; d_gene: TRBD1; j_gene: TRBJ1-6; v_gene: TRBV3-1/TRBV3-2; CDR3nt: TGTGCCAGCAGCCAAGATTTTGCGACAGGGGGCTCACCCCTCCACTTT; CDR3aa: CASSQDFATGGSPLHF
abundance: -; d_gene: -; j_gene: TRBJ1-3; v_gene: TRBV6-6; CDR3nt: TGTGCCAGCAGTTGGAGGGACTCTGGAAACACCATATATTTT; CDR3aa: CASSWRDSGNTIYF
abundance: once; d_gene: -; j_gene: TRBJ2-2; v_gene: TRBV27; CDR3nt: TGTGCCAGCAGCCCTTCATACAGAAACACCGGGGAGCTGTTTTTT; CDR3aa: CASSPSYRNTGELFF
abundance: -; d_gene: -; j_gene: TRBJ1-2; v_gene: TRBV19; CDR3nt: TGTGCCAGTAGTATCTGGGGCAGCGATGGCTACACCTTC; CDR3aa: CASSIWGSDGYTF
abundance: -; d_gene: TRBD1; j_gene: TRBJ2-2; v_gene: TRBV7-3; CDR3nt: TGTGCCAGCAGCCTCCAGACAGGGCCGAACACCGGGGAGCTGTTTTTT; CDR3aa: CASSLQTGPNTGELFF
abundance: -; d_gene: TRBD1; j_gene: TRBJ1-2; v_gene: TRBV19; CDR3nt: TGTGCCAGTAGTATCCGAAGCGACAGGGGTTATGGCTACACCTTC; CDR3aa: CASSIRSDRGYGYTF
abundance: -; d_gene: TRBD2; j_gene: TRBJ2-1; v_gene: TRBV6-1; CDR3nt: TGTGCCAGCAGTGTAGCGGGGGCGAACAATGAGCAGTTCTTC; CDR3aa: CASSVAGANNEQFF
abundance: -; d_gene: -; j_gene: TRBJ1-5; v_gene: TRBV6-2/TRBV6-3; CDR3nt: TGTGCCAGCAGTCCCCGAGTCTTTAGAAATCAGCCCCAGCATTTT; CDR3aa: CASSPRVFRNQPQHF
abundance: -; d_gene: -; j_gene: TRBJ1-5; v_gene: TRBV7-8; CDR3nt: TGTGCCAGCAGCCCCCGGAGGGCCAATCAGCCCCAGCATTTT; CDR3aa: CASSPRRANQPQHF